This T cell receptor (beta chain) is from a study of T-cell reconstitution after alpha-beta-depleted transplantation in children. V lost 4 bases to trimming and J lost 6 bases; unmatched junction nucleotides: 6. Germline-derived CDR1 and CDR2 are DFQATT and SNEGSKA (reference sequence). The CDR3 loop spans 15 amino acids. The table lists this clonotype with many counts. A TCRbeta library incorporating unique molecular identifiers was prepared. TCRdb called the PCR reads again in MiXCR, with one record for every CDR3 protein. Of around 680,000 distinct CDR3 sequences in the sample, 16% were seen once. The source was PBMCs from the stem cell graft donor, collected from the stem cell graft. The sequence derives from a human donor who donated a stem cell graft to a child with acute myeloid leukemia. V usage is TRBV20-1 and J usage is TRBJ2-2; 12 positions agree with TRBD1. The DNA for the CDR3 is TGCAGTGCTATATACCGGGACAGGGGGCCCGGGGAGCTGTTTTTT. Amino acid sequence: CSAIYRDRGPGELFF.